This T cell receptor beta chain was recorded in a study of shared clonotypes between healthy human individuals. Study as a whole: For every donor, three CD4 naive, three CD4 memory, two CD8 naive and one CD8 memory plates were used.

Naive CD8 cells, CD45RO-negative and positively selected for CCR7, excluded terminally differentiated effector memory CD45RA+ cells. General observations from the study: For sorted subsets, rarefaction showed incomplete sequencing despite large depth.

Details on this clone: The antigen remains undetermined. The sample carries other DNA sequences with the same CDR3.

Trimming shortened V by 2 bases and J by 3 bases, and 7 bases separated the two germline ends. The CDR3 is 13 residues long. Germline CDR1 is ENHRY and CDR2 is SYGVKD. The authors distributed each subset's genomic DNA evenly over several immunoSEQ plates. Clones were read by immunoSEQ multiplex PCR, and TCRdb kept only the in-frame ones, dropping some. The data show about 2.2 million clones, 85% to 95% seen once. Sequenced input: naive CD8+ T cells from PBMCs. The source of this sequence is a man between 18 and 29 years old in good health. Some clones in this sample may be carry-over from other donors' samples. This rearrangement joins TRBV10-3 to TRBJ1-1; no clear D gene. The CDR3 coding sequence is TGTGCCATCAGTGAGCGTGGGGACACTGAAGCTTTCTTT. Encoded protein: CAISERGDTEAFF.